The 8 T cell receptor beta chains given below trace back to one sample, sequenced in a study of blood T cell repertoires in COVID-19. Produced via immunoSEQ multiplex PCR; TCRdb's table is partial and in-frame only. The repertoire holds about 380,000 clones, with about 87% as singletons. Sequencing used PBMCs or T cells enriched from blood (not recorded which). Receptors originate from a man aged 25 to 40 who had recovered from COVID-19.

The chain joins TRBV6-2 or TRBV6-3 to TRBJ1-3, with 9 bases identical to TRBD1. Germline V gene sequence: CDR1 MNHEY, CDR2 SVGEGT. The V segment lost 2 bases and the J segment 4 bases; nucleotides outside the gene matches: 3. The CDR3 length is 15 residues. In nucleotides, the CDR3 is TGTGCCAGCAGTTACGGGACAGGGATCGGAAACACCATATATTTT. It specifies CASSYGTGIGNTIYF.

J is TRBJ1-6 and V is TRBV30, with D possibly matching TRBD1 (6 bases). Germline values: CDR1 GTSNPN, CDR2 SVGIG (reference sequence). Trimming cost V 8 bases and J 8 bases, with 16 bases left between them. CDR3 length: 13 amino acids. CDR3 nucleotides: TGTGCCACTAACAGGGTTGTGGATTCACCCCTCCACTTT. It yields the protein CATNRVVDSPLHF.

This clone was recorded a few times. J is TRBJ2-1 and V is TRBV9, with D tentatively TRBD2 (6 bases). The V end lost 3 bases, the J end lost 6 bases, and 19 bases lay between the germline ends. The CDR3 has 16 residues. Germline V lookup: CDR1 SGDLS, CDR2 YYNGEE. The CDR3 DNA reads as TGTGCCAGCAGCGCTACCGGGACCGCGGGAATCAATGAGCAGTTCTTC. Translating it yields CASSATGTAGINEQFF. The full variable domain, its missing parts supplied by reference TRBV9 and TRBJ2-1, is DSGVTQTPKHLITATGQRVTLRCSPRSGDLSVYWYQQSLDQGLQFLIQYYNGEERAKGNILERFSAQQFPDLHSELNLSSLELGDSALYFCASSATGTAGINEQFFGPGTRLTVL.

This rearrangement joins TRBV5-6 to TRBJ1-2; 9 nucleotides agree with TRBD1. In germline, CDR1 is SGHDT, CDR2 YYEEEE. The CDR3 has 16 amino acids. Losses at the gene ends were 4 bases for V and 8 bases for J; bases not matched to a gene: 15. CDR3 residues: CASSTDRGALVDGYTF. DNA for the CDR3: TGTGCCAGCAGCACGGACAGGGGCGCACTAGTCGACGGCTACACCTTC.

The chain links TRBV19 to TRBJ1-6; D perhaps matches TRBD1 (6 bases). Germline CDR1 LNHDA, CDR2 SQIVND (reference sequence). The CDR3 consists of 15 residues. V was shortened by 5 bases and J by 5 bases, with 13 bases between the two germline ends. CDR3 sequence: CASSSQGGNNSPLHF. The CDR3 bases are TGTGCCAGTAGTTCCCAAGGGGGTAATAATTCACCCCTCCACTTT. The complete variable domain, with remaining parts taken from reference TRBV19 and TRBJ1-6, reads DGGITQSPKYLFRKEGQNVTLSCEQNLNHDAMYWYRQDPGQGLRLIYYSQIVNDFQKGDIAEGYSVSREKKESFPLTVTSAQKNPTAFYLCASSSQGGNNSPLHFGNGTRLTVT.

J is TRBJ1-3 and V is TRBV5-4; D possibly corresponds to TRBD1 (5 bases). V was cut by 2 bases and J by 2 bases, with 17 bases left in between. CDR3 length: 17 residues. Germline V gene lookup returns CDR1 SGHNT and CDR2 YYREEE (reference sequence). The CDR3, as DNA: TGTGCCAGCAGCTTCTTTCCGCGGGGGGGTACTGGAAACACCATATATTTT. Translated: CASSFFPRGGTGNTIYF.

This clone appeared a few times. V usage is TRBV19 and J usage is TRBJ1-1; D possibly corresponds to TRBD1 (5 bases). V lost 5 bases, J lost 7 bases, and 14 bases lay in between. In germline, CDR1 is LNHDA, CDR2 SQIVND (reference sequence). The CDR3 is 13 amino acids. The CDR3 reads CASSFQGYGEAFF. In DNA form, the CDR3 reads TGTGCCAGTAGTTTCCAGGGATACGGTGAAGCTTTCTTT.

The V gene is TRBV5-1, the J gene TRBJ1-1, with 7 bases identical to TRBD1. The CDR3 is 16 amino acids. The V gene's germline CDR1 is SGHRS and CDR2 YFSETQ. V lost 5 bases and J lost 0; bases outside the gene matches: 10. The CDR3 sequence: CASRLATGDMNTEAFF. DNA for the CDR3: TGCGCCAGCAGGCTGGCCACAGGGGACATGAACACTGAAGCTTTCTTT.